These 2 T cell receptor beta chains share one sample of origin, sequenced in a study of T-cell memory formation after mild COVID-19. TCRdb processed the 5' RACE reads anew with MiXCR; each CDR3 protein has one entry. The table has over 450,000 distinct CDR3 sequences, just over 20% seen once. Source material: PBMCs or a T cell subset sorted from them (not recorded which). The receptors were gathered from an adult woman who had mild COVID-19 (a few samples of this study predate the infection). Cell type and time point are not known.

The gene calls are TRBV6-6 and TRBJ2-7; possible D gene TRBD2, 7 bases. CDR1 is MNHNY and CDR2 is SVGAGI in the germline V gene (reference sequence). With 0 bases removed from V and 5 bases from J, the gap between germline ends came to 23 bases. The CDR3 has 18 residues. The CDR3 DNA reads TGTGCCAGCAGTTACTCGGGGGGGCAGAAACGTATGGGTGACGAGCAGTACTTC. Translating it yields CASSYSGGQKRMGDEQYF.

The chain combines TRBV2 with TRBJ2-2; D is perhaps TRBD2 (6 bases). V dropped 9 bases and J dropped 4 bases, with 18 bases sitting between them. This CDR3 spans 15 amino acids. The germline V gene encodes CDR1 SNHLY and CDR2 FYNNEI. The chain's CDR3 is CASIKGTAFTGELFF. In DNA form, the CDR3 reads TGTGCCAGTATCAAAGGGACTGCATTCACCGGGGAGCTGTTTTTT.